This TCR beta chain was identified in a study of control samples from healthy donors and cancer patients. The CDR3 spans 12 residues. Germline loops: CDR1 MNHEY, CDR2 SVGAGI. V was trimmed by 10 bases and J by 5 bases, leaving 15 bases between them. The method was immunoSEQ multiplex PCR; TCRdb's version includes in-frame clones alone and lacks a portion of them. The sample shows 89,000 or so clones, around 87% of them seen only once. V and J are TRBV6-5 and TRBJ2-7; no clear D. The sequence derives from a man over 45 in good health. The specimen was blood. CDR3 loop: CATSLGRDEQYV. The CDR3 coding sequence is TGTGCCACCTCCCTAGGAAGGGACGAGCAGTACGTC.